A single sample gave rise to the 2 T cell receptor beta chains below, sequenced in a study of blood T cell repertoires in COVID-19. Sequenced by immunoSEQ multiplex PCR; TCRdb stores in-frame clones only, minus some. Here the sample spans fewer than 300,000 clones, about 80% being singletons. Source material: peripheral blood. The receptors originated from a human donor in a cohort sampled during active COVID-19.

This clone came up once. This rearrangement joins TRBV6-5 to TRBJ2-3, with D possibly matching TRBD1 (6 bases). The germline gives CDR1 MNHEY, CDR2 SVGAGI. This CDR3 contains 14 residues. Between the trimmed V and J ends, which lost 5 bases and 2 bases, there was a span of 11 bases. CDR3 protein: CASSQGLHTDTQYF. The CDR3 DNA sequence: TGTGCCAGCAGTCAGGGGCTCCACACAGATACGCAGTATTTT.

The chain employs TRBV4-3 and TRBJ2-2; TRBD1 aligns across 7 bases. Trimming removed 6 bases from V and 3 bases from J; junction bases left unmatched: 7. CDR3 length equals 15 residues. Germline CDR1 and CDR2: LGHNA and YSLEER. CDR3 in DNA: TGCGCCAGCAGTCAGGACAGGCACGACACCGGGGAGCTGTTTTTT. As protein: CASSQDRHDTGELFF.